This T cell receptor beta chain was recovered during a study of cytomegalovirus exposure and HLA in healthy donors. The CDR3 runs to 16 residues. Germline CDR1 reads SGHTA; CDR2 reads FQGNSA. V shed 1 base and J shed 1 base, with 13 bases lying between them. Note on this clone: Its antigen is unknown.

PCR amplification relied on 60 Vbeta primers (plus 13 Jbeta primers). Clones were sequenced by immunoSEQ multiplex PCR, and TCRdb holds only the in-frame ones, with some missing. The sample holds approximately 150,000 clones; about 84% are singletons and the top ten take around 2.5%. Study observations and caveats: One variant, a missense change in DCLRE1C, was linked in a later analysis to TCR beta V- and J-gene trimming.

The genes are TRBV7-2 and TRBJ1-2; D is possibly TRBD1 (6 bases). The sample comprised PBMCs. The clonotype originates from a woman between 18 and 30 years old in good health and CMV-seropositive. Written as DNA, the CDR3 is TGTGCCAGCAGCTTAGGCCTCATACAGGGTAACTATGGCTACACCTTC. This codes for CASSLGLIQGNYGYTF.